This TCR beta chain is from a study of T cells in localized non-small cell lung cancer (TCRdb year 2020). In terms of the full investigation: T cell repertoires of about 230 early-stage NSCLC patients were analyzed, with tumors being compared against uninvolved tumor-adjacent lungs. The cohort comprised roughly 240 treatment-naïve NSCLC patients with resected, localized lung tumors. Of the NSCLC patients, fewer than 150 were male and approximately 97 were female, and the mean age was approximately 69 years.

Of note for this clone: This receptor's antigen is unknown. Base qualities are not provided; no much larger clone lies one nucleotide away.

TCR beta CDR3 regions were sequenced from DNA using the immunoSEQ Assay. The source study handled its data this way. T cell density was computed as TCR beta template counts normalized to usable DNA estimated by amplifying housekeeping genes. Richness was estimated using the preseqR package, with extrapolation to 400,000 templates for PBMC samples and to 120,000 templates for tissue samples. Clonality was taken to be one minus Pielou's evenness. Tissue-enriched TCRs were identified by differential abundance testing using productive amino-acid clonotypes, minimum total count 5 and alpha 0.1. Repertoire overlap between compartments was quantified with the Jaccard Index and Morisita Overlap Index. TCR beta CDR3s were clustered by GLIPH together with public tetramer-defined viral CDR3s, and at least three viral sequences plus V-gene enrichment were required for viral motifs. TCRdb obtained this table from immuneACCESS and retained in-frame rearrangements with V and J assigned. These tables miss some clones; where compared with another copy, unresolved V genes account for less than half of the shortfall, and the remainder is unexplained. V, J and clone size reflect that table, while D and trimming were determined from the DNA. The sample table records roughly 25,000 clones; approximately 90% of these occur just once. Over 5% of the sample goes to the ten largest clones.

At diagnosis, tumor, uninvolved tumor-adjacent lung and peripheral blood were collected and then preserved as a mix of FFPE and fresh-frozen material. For TCR repertoire profiling, the blood samples were analyzed as peripheral blood mononuclear cells. Results and caveats for the whole study, not just this receptor: Uninvolved tumor-adjacent lung showed the highest T cell clonality, higher than tumor, which suggests more focused antigenic responses in the adjacent lung. Because of the exploratory design, TCR variables were selected using unadjusted p-values without false-discovery rate correction. Higher T cell density in blood was associated with longer overall survival, whereas higher clonality in adjacent lung was associated with shorter survival. A median of 57 of the top 100 tumor clones were detected in paired uninvolved adjacent lung, and some 28 of these tumor clones were also found among the top 100 clones of the paired uninvolved adjacent lung. Because multi-region tumor sequencing was not done, intratumor heterogeneity could not be ruled out.

Sequences were derived from PBMCs, sampled before any cancer treatment. The origin of this receptor is a man between 35 and 75 years old with stage II lung adenocarcinoma.

The nucleotides read TGTGCCAGCAGTGTCCGGACTAGCGGGAGAGGCTCGTACAATGAGCAGTTCTTC. This yields the protein CASSVRTSGRGSYNEQFF. This receptor chain uses TRBV5-5 and TRBJ2-1; 13 bases in between match TRBD2. CDR1 is given as SGHKS and CDR2 as YYEKEE, both from the germline V gene (reference sequence). The CDR3 goes from the cysteine to the phenylalanine over 18 residues. The kept DNA is CDR3 alone, 54 bases in frame from the first base. Germline trimming amounts to 5 bases on V and 4 bases on J, with 12 as the count of junction bases outside the gene matches. Where the CDR3 stops, the reference TRBV5-5 and TRBJ2-1 genes take over; the full variable domain is DAGVTQSPTHLIKTRGQQVTLRCSPISGHKSVSWYQQVLGQGPQFIFQYYEKEERGRGNFPDRFSARQFPNYSSELNVNALLLGDSALYLCASSVRTSGRGSYNEQFFGPGTRLTVL.